Each of the 32 T cell receptor beta chains below was sequenced from the same sample in a study of T cells in Graves' hyperthyroidism and ophthalmopathy. RNA transcripts provided the source from which TCR beta CDR3 regions were amplified. First-round RT-PCR of the TCR CDR3 relied on the HTBI primer set. TCRdb re-called the multiplex PCR reads through MiXCR, storing one row per CDR3 protein. This table has more than 450,000 distinct CDR3 sequences, around 13% appearing once. The sequenced sample consisted of blood. Every receptor here comes from a woman aged 40 to 50 with Graves' hyperthyroidism.

This clonotype has more than one count but fewer than ten. V usage is TRBV6-6 and J usage is TRBJ2-1; D gene ambiguous. V lost 1 base to trimming and J lost 8 bases, with 6 bases between them. Germline-derived CDR1 and CDR2 are MNHNY and SVGAGI (reference sequence). The CDR3 runs to 12 residues. The chain's CDR3 is CASSYYRDEQFF. Here the CDR3 DNA reads TGTGCCAGCAGTTACTACAGAGATGAGCAGTTCTTC.

In its sample, this clonotype was seen many times. The chain joins TRBV18 to TRBJ2-5; D might be TRBD1 or TRBD2, each matching 5 bases. V was pared by 6 bases and J by 2 bases, with 13 bases between. This CDR3 region has 14 residues. Germline V gene data show CDR1 as KGHSH and CDR2 as LQKENI. The CDR3 sequence: CASSGRGAQETQYF. The CDR3 nucleotides read TGTGCCAGCTCCGGTAGAGGGGCTCAAGAGACCCAGTACTTC.

This clonotype was counted many times. This sequence joins TRBV7-8 and TRBJ1-5; D might be TRBD1 (5 bases). This CDR3 contains 15 residues. The germline V and J ends were trimmed by 6 bases and 1 base, with 13 bases remaining between them. From germline, CDR1 is SGHVS and CDR2 FQNEAQ. The CDR3 loop is CASRPGTGSNQPQHF. CDR3 DNA: TGTGCCAGCAGACCCGGGACGGGAAGCAATCAGCCCCAGCATTTT. Full variable domain (outside the CDR3, taken from reference TRBV7-8 and TRBJ1-5): GAGVSQSPRYKVAKRGQDVALRCDPISGHVSLFWYQQALGQGPEFLTYFQNEAQLDKSGLPSDRFFAERPEGSVSTLKIQRTQQEDSAVYLCASRPGTGSNQPQHFGDGTRLSIL.

This clonotype was found many times. The chain has TRBV7-2 and TRBJ1-1; a weak D match, TRBD1 (5 bases). This CDR3 region has 13 residues. Trimming cost V 3 bases and J 4 bases, with 9 bases left between them. Germline CDR1 SGHTA, CDR2 FQGNSA. The CDR3 nucleotides are TGTGCCAGCAGCTTTAGGGGTAGCACTGAAGCTTTCTTT. Its translation: CASSFRGSTEAFF.

In this sample, this clonotype turned up many times. The chain is built from TRBV3-1 and TRBJ1-1, with D possibly matching TRBD1 (6 bases). The CDR3 has 16 amino acids. Between the trimmed V and J ends, which lost 4 bases and 2 bases, there was a span of 17 bases. Germline CDR1 and CDR2: LGHDT and YNNKEL (reference sequence). The CDR3 DNA sequence: TGTGCCAGCAGCCTACAGGGTTCTCGGTATAACACTGAAGCTTTCTTT. Protein sequence: CASSLQGSRYNTEAFF.

This clonotype was detected many times. The V and J genes are TRBV20-1 and TRBJ1-1; no clear D. CDR1 DFQATT and CDR2 SNEGSKA come from the germline V gene (reference sequence). Trimming left V 4 bases short and J 5 bases short, with 11 bases between. The CDR3 has 12 amino acids. Here the CDR3 DNA reads TGCAGTGCTAAAGGGTGGAGGACTGAAGCTTTCTTT. Translating it yields CSAKGWRTEAFF.

This clonotype was observed many times. The chain couples TRBV12-3 or TRBV12-4 to TRBJ1-1; D possibly corresponds to TRBD1 (6 bases). CDR3 size: 13 residues. V was shortened by 3 bases and J by 8 bases, with 13 bases between the two germline ends. Written as DNA, the CDR3 is TGTGCCAGCAGTTTGGGGGGGGCAAAGGAAGCTTTCTTT. It yields the protein CASSLGGAKEAFF.

This clonotype has a count of ten or more. The DNA for the CDR3 is TGTGCCAGCAGTTACGGGGGCTGGACCTCCTACGAGCAGTACTTC. This sequence encodes CASSYGGWTSYEQYF. The chain joins TRBV6-5 to TRBJ2-7; D possibly corresponds to TRBD1 (6 bases). This CDR3 is built from 15 residues. Trimming cost V 2 bases and J 0 bases, with 11 bases left between them. The germline V gene encodes CDR1 MNHEY and CDR2 SVGAGI.

This clonotype was observed a few times. This chain connects TRBV19 to TRBJ2-7; 12 bases align to TRBD2. Germline-derived CDR1 and CDR2 are LNHDA and SQIVND (reference sequence). V lost 1 base and J lost 3; bases outside the gene matches: 4. The CDR3 is 16 residues long. DNA for the CDR3: TGTGCCAGTAGTATAGGACTAGCGGGAGACCTCTACGAGCAGTACTTC. The encoded protein is CASSIGLAGDLYEQYF.

This clonotype occurred many times. The chain uses TRBV2 and TRBJ2-6; the match to TRBD1 covers 9 bases. J gave up 2 bases and V 9 bases, and 8 bases lay outside the gene matches. In germline, CDR1 is SNHLY, CDR2 FYNNEI. The CDR3 sequence is 16 residues long. The CDR3 loop is CASGAQGAAGANVLTF. The CDR3 DNA reads TGTGCCAGTGGTGCACAGGGGGCGGCTGGGGCCAACGTCCTGACTTTC.

The chain combines TRBV15 with TRBJ2-5; 7 nucleotides line up with TRBD1. Germline V gene data show CDR1 as LNHNV and CDR2 as YYDKDF (reference sequence). The V and J ends lost 5 bases and 5 bases, in that order; junction bases with no gene match: 5. This CDR3 has 13 residues. The CDR3 region has the DNA TGTGCCACCAGCCAAAGACAGGGCGAGACCCAGTACTTC. Translated: CATSQRQGETQYF.

V usage is TRBV27 and J usage is TRBJ1-4; D uncertain. The CDR3 loop spans 14 amino acids. Trimming removed 3 bases at V and 8 bases at J, with 13 bases between. Germline V gives CDR1 MNHEY, CDR2 SMNVEV (reference sequence). CDR3 bases: TGTGCCAGCAGTTTGCGGGCCCCCGCCGAAAAACTGTTTTTT. Encoded protein: CASSLRAPAEKLFF.

This clonotype was observed many times. The genes are TRBV2 and TRBJ2-3; 7 bases align to TRBD1. V gave up 4 bases and J gave up 1 base; unmatched junction bases: 5. The CDR3 covers 15 residues. Germline CDR1 and CDR2: SNHLY and FYNNEI. Here the CDR3 DNA reads TGTGCCAGCAGTGCACAGGGGAGTGGCACAGATACGCAGTATTTT. Protein product: CASSAQGSGTDTQYF.

V is TRBV6-1 and J is TRBJ1-5; 7 positions agree with TRBD1. This CDR3 comprises 15 residues. Losses at the gene ends were 7 bases for V and 7 bases for J; bases not matched to a gene: 13. Germline assignment: CDR1 MNHNS and CDR2 SASEGT. The CDR3 region is CASNRRGQSNQPQHF. The CDR3 region has the DNA TGTGCCAGCAACAGGAGGGGACAGTCTAACCAGCCCCAGCATTTT.

Note on this clonotype: Likely a read error: the CDR3 ends without its conserved phenylalanine or tryptophan. The chain links TRBV5-1 to TRBJ2-3; a weak D match, TRBD2 (5 bases). This CDR3 has 16 residues. The germline gives CDR1 SGHRS, CDR2 YFSETQ. This CDR3 is CASSVASSFSTDTQYL. The CDR3 region has the DNA TGTGCCAGCAGCGTAGCTAGCAGTTTCTCCACAGATACGCAGTATCTT.

This clonotype was counted at least ten times. J is TRBJ1-6 and V is TRBV2, with 8 bases lining up with TRBD1. The CDR3 runs 14 residues. Germline CDR1 SNHLY, CDR2 FYNNEI. Trimming cost V 1 base and J 10 bases; bases outside gene matches: 3. CDR3 region: CASSEGTGRSPLHF. The DNA of the CDR3 is TGTGCCAGCAGTGAAGGGACAGGGAGATCACCCCTCCACTTT.

This clonotype was seen many times. The chain combines TRBV5-1 with TRBJ2-3, with 8 nucleotides matching TRBD2. CDR1 is SGHRS, CDR2 YFSETQ, per germline. The ends lost 4 bases at V and 3 bases at J; junction bases unmatched: 13. The CDR3 contains 17 residues. DNA for the CDR3: TGCGCCAGCAGCGTAATAAGCGGGAGCGGGAAGACAGATACGCAGTATTTT. It is translated as CASSVISGSGKTDTQYF.

This clonotype was picked up many times. The chain joins TRBV20-1 to TRBJ2-2; 9 bases align to TRBD1. The V gene's germline CDR1 is DFQATT and CDR2 SNEGSKA (reference sequence). This CDR3 has 14 residues. Germline trimming cut 7 bases from V and 5 bases from J; bases unmatched to any gene: 8. In nucleotides, the CDR3 is TGCAGTGGCGTGGGACAGGGAGAGACCGGGGAGCTGTTTTTT. This codes for CSGVGQGETGELFF.

The chain carries TRBV20-1 and TRBJ2-1, with 8 bases lining up with TRBD2. Unmatched junction bases numbered 4, after V lost 3 bases and J lost 3 bases. The germline V gene encodes CDR1 DFQATT and CDR2 SNEGSKA (reference sequence). CDR3 length: 14 residues. The CDR3 loop is CSASSSGHYNEQFF. CDR3 coding DNA: TGCAGTGCTAGCTCTAGCGGGCACTACAATGAGCAGTTCTTC.

This clonotype was recorded many times. The V call is TRBV7-6, the J call TRBJ2-5; the D gene is possibly TRBD2 (5 bases). V dropped 5 bases and J dropped 2 bases, with 12 bases sitting between them. The germline V gene has CDR1 SGHVS and CDR2 FNYEAQ. The CDR3 covers 14 residues. The CDR3 sequence: CASSITSGQETQYF. CDR3 in DNA: TGTGCCAGCAGCATCACCTCGGGGCAAGAGACCCAGTACTTC.

This clonotype was detected many times. The rearrangement links TRBV20-1 to TRBJ2-1, with D possibly being TRBD2 (6 bases). Looked up from germline, CDR1 is DFQATT and CDR2 is SNEGSKA (reference sequence). The ends were cut back, 4 bases at V and 7 bases at J, with 20 bases in the middle. This CDR3 spans 15 amino acids. This CDR3 is CSATRDSRVGNEQFF. The CDR3 region has the DNA TGCAGTGCTACCCGGGACTCTCGGGTGGGAAATGAGCAGTTCTTC.

This clonotype was found many times. This rearrangement joins TRBV20-1 to TRBJ2-1; D gene unclear. The CDR3 contains 13 residues. Trimming removed 1 base from V and 5 bases from J, with 9 bases in between. Germline V gene data show CDR1 as DFQATT and CDR2 as SNEGSKA (reference sequence). The CDR3 reads CSARGLQHNEQFF. The CDR3 nucleotides read TGCAGTGCTAGAGGTCTCCAGCACAATGAGCAGTTCTTC.

As DNA, the CDR3 is TGTGCCACCAGAGGGATAGAGGGTCGGGGACCTGGGGGCTATGGCTACACCTTC. It codes for CATRGIEGRGPGGYGYTF. The chain links TRBV19 to TRBJ1-2, with D perhaps TRBD1 (5 bases). V was shortened by 10 bases and J by 4 bases, with 31 bases between the two germline ends. The CDR3 totals 18 residues. Germline CDR1 LNHDA, CDR2 SQIVND (reference sequence). Full variable domain (remainder filled in from reference TRBV19 and TRBJ1-2): DGGITQSPKYLFRKEGQNVTLSCEQNLNHDAMYWYRQDPGQGLRLIYYSQIVNDFQKGDIAEGYSVSREKKESFPLTVTSAQKNPTAFYLCATRGIEGRGPGGYGYTFGSGTRLTVV.

Ten or more counts support this clonotype. V gene TRBV30 combines with J gene TRBJ1-1; D unclear. CDR3 length: 13 amino acids. Germline values: CDR1 GTSNPN, CDR2 SVGIG (reference sequence). Between the trimmed V and J ends, which lost 6 bases and 0 bases, there was a span of 11 bases. The CDR3 sequence: CACQRRVNTEAFF. As DNA, the CDR3 is TGTGCCTGCCAACGTAGGGTGAACACTGAAGCTTTCTTT.

Many counts were recorded for this clonotype. This sequence joins TRBV20-1 and TRBJ2-3; TRBD2 matches at 10 bases. Trimming took 4 bases from V and 0 from J; bases not matched to a gene: 4. Germline values: CDR1 DFQATT, CDR2 SNEGSKA (reference sequence). CDR3 length: 15 amino acids. DNA for the CDR3: TGCAGTGCTACCTCAGCGGGAGGGAGCACAGATACGCAGTATTTT. Translating gives CSATSAGGSTDTQYF.

CDR3 amino acids: CASSYSTGGARETQYF. DNA of the CDR3: TGTGCCAGCAGTTACTCGACAGGGGGCGCGAGGGAGACCCAGTACTTC. The V call is TRBV6-6, the J call TRBJ2-5; 10 bases fit TRBD1. Trimming removed 0 bases from V and 5 bases from J; junction bases left unmatched: 6. Germline loops: CDR1 MNHNY, CDR2 SVGAGI (reference sequence). The CDR3 spans 16 residues.

This clonotype was counted many times. The chain couples TRBV20-1 to TRBJ2-3; D is undetermined. The CDR3 is 13 amino acids. Germline V lookup: CDR1 DFQATT, CDR2 SNEGSKA (reference sequence). V was trimmed by 3 bases and J by 0 bases, leaving 7 bases between them. The CDR3 loop reads CSASGFSTDTQYF. CDR3 DNA: TGCAGTGCTAGCGGGTTTAGCACAGATACGCAGTATTTT.

This clonotype was seen repeatedly, ten times or more. The chain employs TRBV30 and TRBJ1-1, with 7 bases aligning to TRBD1. CDR3 size: 13 residues. Germline CDR1 GTSNPN, CDR2 SVGIG (reference sequence). Germline trimming cut 4 bases from V and 1 base from J; bases unmatched to any gene: 3. The CDR3 is CAWTGQANTEAFF. CDR3 nucleotide sequence: TGTGCCTGGACCGGACAGGCGAACACTGAAGCTTTCTTT.

This clonotype has at least ten counts. The V call is TRBV7-2, the J call TRBJ2-7, with D perhaps matching TRBD1 (6 bases). Germline-derived CDR1 and CDR2 are SGHTA and FQGNSA. V was trimmed by 3 bases and J by 5 bases, leaving 17 bases between them. The length of the CDR3 is 15 residues. In nucleotides, the CDR3 is TGTGCCAGCAGCTTCTCTCGGGCAGGGGCCCACGAGCAGTACTTC. Encoded protein: CASSFSRAGAHEQYF.

In this sample, this clonotype turned up many times. This chain joins TRBV5-1 and TRBJ2-7, with 9 bases identical to TRBD2. This CDR3 contains 14 residues. V lost 4 bases, J lost 0 bases, and 2 bases stayed unmatched. The germline gives CDR1 SGHRS, CDR2 YFSETQ. Here the CDR3 reads CASSASGASYEQYF. The CDR3 nucleotides are TGCGCCAGCAGCGCTAGCGGGGCCTCCTACGAGCAGTACTTC.

Concerning this clonotype itself: This sequence may be a read error, since a much larger clone differs from it by one base. The genes are TRBV27 and TRBJ2-7; TRBD2 might be the D (7 bases). The CDR3 contains 14 residues. From germline, CDR1 is MNHEY and CDR2 SMNVEV (reference sequence). The CDR3 spells CASSLWGGAYGQYF. CDR3 coding DNA: TGTGCCAGCAGTTTATGGGGGGGCGCCTACGGGCAGTACTTC.

As regards this clonotype: It may be a read error: a sequence one base away is much more abundant. This chain uses TRBV2 with TRBJ2-1; D possibly corresponds to TRBD2 (6 bases). The CDR3 runs to 13 residues. CDR1 SNHLY and CDR2 FYNNEI come from the germline V gene. The CDR3 DNA follows: TGTGCCAGCAGTGCGGGAGACTACAATGAGCAGCTCTTC. Protein: CASSAGDYNEQLF.